Listed below are T cell receptor beta chains from one sample, sequenced in a study of CD8+CD57+ T cells in acquired aplastic anemia. Each CDR3 protein gets one entry after TCRdb re-called the reads with MiXCR. The sample shows over 100,000 distinct CDR3 sequences, roughly 40% of them seen only once. Source material: sorted CD4+, CD8+, or CD8+CD57+ T cells (not recorded which) from PBMCs. These receptors were collected from a human donor in good health, serving as a control. The CDR3 runs from the conserved cysteine through the conserved F or W. The order of the fields is J gene, clone size, D gene, V gene, CDR3 protein, CDR3 DNA. A D gene is named only where the DNA matches it firmly. Size tells how often a clone was seen (once, few, many) or the class of an expanded clone, and some rows leave it out.

J gene: TRBJ1-2; clone size: -; D gene: -; V gene: TRBV7-4; CDR3 protein: CASSTGTDYGYTF; CDR3 DNA: TGTGCCAGCAGTACCGGGACGGACTATGGCTACACCTTC
J gene: TRBJ2-5; clone size: -; D gene: TRBD2; V gene: TRBV2; CDR3 protein: CASSDSGGPQETQYF; CDR3 DNA: TGTGCCAGCAGTGATAGCGGGGGGCCCCAAGAGACCCAGTACTTC
J gene: TRBJ2-2; clone size: many; D gene: TRBD2; V gene: TRBV20-1; CDR3 protein: CSARATSGGNTGELFF; CDR3 DNA: TGCAGTGCTAGAGCGACTAGCGGGGGAAACACCGGGGAGCTGTTTTTT
J gene: TRBJ1-5; clone size: -; D gene: -; V gene: TRBV12-3/TRBV12-4; CDR3 protein: CASSFKRASYSNQPQHF; CDR3 DNA: TGTGCCAGCAGTTTTAAGAGGGCAAGTTATAGCAATCAGCCCCAGCATTTT
J gene: TRBJ2-1; clone size: -; D gene: TRBD1; V gene: TRBV19; CDR3 protein: CANRGHNEQFF; CDR3 DNA: TGTGCCAACAGGGGTCACAATGAGCAGTTCTTC
J gene: TRBJ1-6; clone size: -; D gene: -; V gene: TRBV10-3; CDR3 protein: CASSSVHF; CDR3 DNA: TGTGCCAGCTCATCCGTCCACTTT
J gene: TRBJ1-1; clone size: -; D gene: -; V gene: TRBV19; CDR3 protein: CASSAIRERITEAFF; CDR3 DNA: TGTGCCAGTAGCGCGATCAGGGAACGGATTACTGAAGCTTTCTTT
J gene: TRBJ1-3; clone size: few; D gene: -; V gene: TRBV5-1; CDR3 protein: CASSLDPRSPGNTIYF; CDR3 DNA: TGCGCCAGCAGCTTGGATCCTCGGAGCCCTGGAAACACCATATATTTT
J gene: TRBJ1-6; clone size: -; D gene: -; V gene: TRBV7-2; CDR3 protein: CASSLAGSGNSHLHF; CDR3 DNA: TGTGCCAGCAGCTTAGCAGGGTCTGGAAATTCACACCTCCACTTT
J gene: TRBJ2-5; clone size: -; D gene: -; V gene: TRBV20-1; CDR3 protein: CSARDRRSGAETQYF; CDR3 DNA: TGCAGTGCTAGAGATCGGAGGAGTGGAGCAGAGACCCAGTACTTC
J gene: TRBJ1-4; clone size: few; D gene: TRBD1; V gene: TRBV5-6; CDR3 protein: CASSLARTGGGEKLFF; CDR3 DNA: TGTGCCAGCAGCTTGGCCCGGACAGGGGGTGGTGAAAAACTGTTTTTT
J gene: TRBJ2-3; clone size: -; D gene: TRBD2; V gene: TRBV2; CDR3 protein: CASSGQAGETQYF; CDR3 DNA: TGTGCCAGCAGTGGTCAAGCGGGGGAAACGCAGTATTTT
J gene: TRBJ2-3; clone size: -; D gene: -; V gene: TRBV19; CDR3 protein: CASSIRWVADTQYF; CDR3 DNA: TGTGCCAGTAGTATCAGATGGGTGGCAGATACGCAGTATTTT
J gene: TRBJ2-5; clone size: many; D gene: -; V gene: TRBV7-8; CDR3 protein: CASSSRWVGQVQETQYF; CDR3 DNA: TGTGCCAGCAGCTCTAGATGGGTGGGACAAGTCCAAGAGACCCAGTACTTC
J gene: TRBJ2-7; clone size: -; D gene: -; V gene: TRBV2; CDR3 protein: CASSEGRGAYEQYF; CDR3 DNA: TGTGCCAGCAGTGAAGGCCGCGGGGCCTACGAGCAGTACTTC
J gene: TRBJ2-1; clone size: -; D gene: TRBD2; V gene: TRBV7-9; CDR3 protein: CASSLVSSGEYNEQFF; CDR3 DNA: TGTGCCAGCAGCTTAGTGTCTAGCGGGGAGTACAATGAGCAGTTCTTC
J gene: TRBJ2-1; clone size: -; D gene: -; V gene: TRBV18; CDR3 protein: CASSQGNGYNEQFF; CDR3 DNA: TGTGCCAGCTCACAAGGGAATGGGTACAATGAGCAGTTCTTC
J gene: TRBJ2-5; clone size: many; D gene: TRBD2; V gene: TRBV24-1; CDR3 protein: CATSDPTSGKLRETQYF; CDR3 DNA: TGTGCCACCAGTGACCCAACTAGCGGCAAACTTCGAGAGACCCAGTACTTC
J gene: TRBJ1-4; clone size: many; D gene: -; V gene: TRBV9; CDR3 protein: CASGKGTTKEKLFF; CDR3 DNA: TGTGCCAGCGGCAAAGGGACAACCAAAGAAAAACTGTTTTTT
J gene: TRBJ1-1; clone size: -; D gene: -; V gene: TRBV29-1; CDR3 protein: CSVNQGGLNTEAFF; CDR3 DNA: TGCAGCGTTAACCAGGGTGGATTAAACACTGAAGCTTTCTTT
J gene: TRBJ1-3; clone size: -; D gene: TRBD1; V gene: TRBV10-2; CDR3 protein: CASSDSARDRGHGNTIYF; CDR3 DNA: TGCGCCAGCAGTGACAGCGCCCGGGACAGGGGGCATGGAAACACCATATATTTT
J gene: TRBJ1-5; clone size: -; D gene: -; V gene: TRBV7-8; CDR3 protein: CASSLAEVNQPRHF; CDR3 DNA: TGTGCCAGCAGCTTGGCGGAAGTCAATCAGCCCCGGCATTTT
J gene: TRBJ2-5; clone size: many; D gene: -; V gene: TRBV2; CDR3 protein: CASVGDHRGLLGETQYF; CDR3 DNA: TGTGCCAGCGTAGGAGACCATCGGGGACTTTTGGGGGAGACCCAGTACTTC
J gene: TRBJ2-4; clone size: -; D gene: -; V gene: TRBV7-9; CDR3 protein: CASSWRENIQYF; CDR3 DNA: TGTGCCAGCAGCTGGCGGGAAAACATTCAGTACTTC
J gene: TRBJ1-2; clone size: few; D gene: -; V gene: TRBV3-1; CDR3 protein: CASSQDFRGLYTF; CDR3 DNA: TGTGCCAGCAGCCAAGATTTCCGGGGCCTCTACACCTTC
J gene: TRBJ2-1; clone size: many; D gene: TRBD2; V gene: TRBV20-1; CDR3 protein: CSAPGLLNEQFF; CDR3 DNA: TGCAGTGCCCCGGGACTATTGAATGAGCAGTTCTTC
J gene: TRBJ2-2; clone size: many; D gene: -; V gene: TRBV2; CDR3 protein: CASTTGLSSGELFF; CDR3 DNA: TGTGCCAGCACCACGGGACTCTCCTCCGGGGAGCTGTTTTTT
J gene: TRBJ1-3; clone size: many; D gene: -; V gene: TRBV12-3/TRBV12-4; CDR3 protein: CASSLNTIYF; CDR3 DNA: TGTGCCAGCAGTTTAAACACCATATATTTT
J gene: TRBJ2-3; clone size: -; D gene: -; V gene: TRBV7-6; CDR3 protein: CASSRDRGDTQYF; CDR3 DNA: TGTGCCAGCAGCCGAGACCGTGGCGATACGCAGTATTTT
J gene: TRBJ2-2; clone size: -; D gene: -; V gene: TRBV25-1; CDR3 protein: CASSAGSDTGELFF; CDR3 DNA: TGTGCCAGCAGTGCCGGGAGTGACACCGGGGAGCTGTTTTTT
J gene: TRBJ1-1; clone size: -; D gene: TRBD1; V gene: TRBV29-1; CDR3 protein: CSVRTGGQPNTEAFF; CDR3 DNA: TGCAGCGTTCGTACCGGGGGACAGCCCAACACTGAAGCTTTCTTT
J gene: TRBJ2-3; clone size: -; D gene: -; V gene: TRBV27; CDR3 protein: CASSLHFTPSTDTQYF; CDR3 DNA: TGTGCCAGCAGTTTACATTTCACCCCTAGCACAGATACGCAGTATTTT
J gene: TRBJ2-7; clone size: many; D gene: -; V gene: TRBV4-2; CDR3 protein: CASSQDKAGPYEQYF; CDR3 DNA: TGTGCCAGCAGCCAAGATAAAGCAGGGCCCTACGAGCAGTACTTC
J gene: TRBJ2-1; clone size: -; D gene: TRBD2; V gene: TRBV10-3; CDR3 protein: CAISGRGRVPHNEQFF; CDR3 DNA: TGTGCCATCAGTGGCCGGGGGAGGGTGCCCCACAATGAGCAGTTCTTC
J gene: TRBJ2-7; clone size: many; D gene: -; V gene: TRBV2; CDR3 protein: CASDPGSSGEQYF; CDR3 DNA: TGTGCCAGCGACCCGGGGTCTTCAGGCGAGCAGTACTTC